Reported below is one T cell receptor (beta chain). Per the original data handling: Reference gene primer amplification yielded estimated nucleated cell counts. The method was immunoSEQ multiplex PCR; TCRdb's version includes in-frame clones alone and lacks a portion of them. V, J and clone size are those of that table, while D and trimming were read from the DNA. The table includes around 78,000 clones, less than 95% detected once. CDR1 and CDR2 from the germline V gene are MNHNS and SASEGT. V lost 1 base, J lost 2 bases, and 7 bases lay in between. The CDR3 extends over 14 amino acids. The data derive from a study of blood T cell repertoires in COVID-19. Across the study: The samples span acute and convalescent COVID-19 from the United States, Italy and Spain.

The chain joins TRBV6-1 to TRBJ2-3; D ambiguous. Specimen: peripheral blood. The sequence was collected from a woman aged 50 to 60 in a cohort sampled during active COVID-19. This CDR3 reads CASSEVPSTDTQYF. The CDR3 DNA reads TGTGCCAGCAGTGAAGTTCCGTCCACAGATACGCAGTATTTT.